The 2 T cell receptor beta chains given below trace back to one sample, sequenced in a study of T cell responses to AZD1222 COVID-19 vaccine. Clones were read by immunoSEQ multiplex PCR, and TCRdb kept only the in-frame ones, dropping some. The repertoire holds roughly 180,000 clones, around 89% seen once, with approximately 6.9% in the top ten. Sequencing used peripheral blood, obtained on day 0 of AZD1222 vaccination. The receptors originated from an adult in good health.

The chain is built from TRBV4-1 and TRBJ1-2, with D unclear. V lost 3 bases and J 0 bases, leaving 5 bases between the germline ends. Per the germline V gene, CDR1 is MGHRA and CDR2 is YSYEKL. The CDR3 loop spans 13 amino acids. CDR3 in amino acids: CASSHGANYGYTF. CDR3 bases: TGCGCCAGCAGCCACGGGGCTAACTATGGCTACACCTTC.

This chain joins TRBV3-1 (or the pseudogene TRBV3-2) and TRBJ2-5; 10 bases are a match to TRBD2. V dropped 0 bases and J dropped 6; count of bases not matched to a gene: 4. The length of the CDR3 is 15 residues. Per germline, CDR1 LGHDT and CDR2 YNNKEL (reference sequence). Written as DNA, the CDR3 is TGTGCCAGCAGCCAAGATGCTAGCGGGGGACAGACCCAGTACTTC. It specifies CASSQDASGGQTQYF.